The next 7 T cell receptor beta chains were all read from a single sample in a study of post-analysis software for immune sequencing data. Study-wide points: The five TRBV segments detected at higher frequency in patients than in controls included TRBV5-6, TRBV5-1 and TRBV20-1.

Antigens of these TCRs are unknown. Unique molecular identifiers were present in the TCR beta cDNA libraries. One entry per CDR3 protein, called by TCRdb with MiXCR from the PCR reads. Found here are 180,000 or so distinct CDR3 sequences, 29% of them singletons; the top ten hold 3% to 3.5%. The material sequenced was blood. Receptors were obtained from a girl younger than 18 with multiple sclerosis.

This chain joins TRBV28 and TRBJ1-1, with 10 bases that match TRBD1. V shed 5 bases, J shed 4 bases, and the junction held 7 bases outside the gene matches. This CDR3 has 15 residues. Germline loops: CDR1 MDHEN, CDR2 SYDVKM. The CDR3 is CASSTPGQGSTEAFF. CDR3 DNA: TGTGCCAGCAGTACGCCGGGACAGGGGAGCACTGAAGCTTTCTTT.

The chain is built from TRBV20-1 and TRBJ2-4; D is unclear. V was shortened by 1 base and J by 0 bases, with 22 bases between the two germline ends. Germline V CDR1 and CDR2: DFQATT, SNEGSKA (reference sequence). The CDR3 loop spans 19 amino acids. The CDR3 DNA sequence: TGCAGTGCTAGAGCTCACGGGTCCTTGACGGGTTTAGCCAAAAACATTCAGTACTTC. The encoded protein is CSARAHGSLTGLAKNIQYF.

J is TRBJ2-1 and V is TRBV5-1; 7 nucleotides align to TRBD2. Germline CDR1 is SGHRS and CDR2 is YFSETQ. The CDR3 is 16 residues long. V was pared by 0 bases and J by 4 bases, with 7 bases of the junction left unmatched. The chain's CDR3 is CASSLGASGAYNEQFF. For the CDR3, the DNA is TGCGCCAGCAGCTTGGGGGCTAGCGGAGCTTACAATGAGCAGTTCTTC.

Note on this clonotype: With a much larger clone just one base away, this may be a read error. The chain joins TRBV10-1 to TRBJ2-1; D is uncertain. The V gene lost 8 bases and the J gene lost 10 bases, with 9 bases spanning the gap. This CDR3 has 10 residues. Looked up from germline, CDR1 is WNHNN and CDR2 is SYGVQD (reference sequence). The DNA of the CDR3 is TGCGCCAGCCCTTTTGAAGAGCAGTTCTTC. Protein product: CASPFEEQFF.

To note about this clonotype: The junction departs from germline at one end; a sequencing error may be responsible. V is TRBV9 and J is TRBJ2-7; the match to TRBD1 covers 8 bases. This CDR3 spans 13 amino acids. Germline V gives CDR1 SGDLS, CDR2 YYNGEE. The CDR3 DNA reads TGTGCCAGCAGCTTACCGGGACAGGCAAGACAGTGCTTC. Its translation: CASSLPGQARQCF. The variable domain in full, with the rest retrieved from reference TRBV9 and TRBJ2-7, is DSGVTQTPKHLITATGQRVTLRCSPRSGDLSVYWYQQSLDQGLQFLIQYYNGEERAKGNILERFSAQQFPDLHSELNLSSLELGDSALYFCASSLPGQARQCFGPGTRLTVT.

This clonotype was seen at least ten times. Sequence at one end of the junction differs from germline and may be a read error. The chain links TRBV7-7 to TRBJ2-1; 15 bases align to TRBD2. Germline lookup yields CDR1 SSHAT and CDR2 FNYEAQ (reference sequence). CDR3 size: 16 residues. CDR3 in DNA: TGTGCTAGCAGCCTCGGACTAGCGGGGGGGCAGGGTGAGCAGTTCTTC. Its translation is CASSLGLAGGQGEQFF.

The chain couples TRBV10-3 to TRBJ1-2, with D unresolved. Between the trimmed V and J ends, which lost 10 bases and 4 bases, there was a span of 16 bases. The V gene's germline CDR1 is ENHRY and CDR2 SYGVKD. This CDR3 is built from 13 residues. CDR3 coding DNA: TGTGCCACCAGCCCAGGAACCTTCTATGGCTACACCTTC. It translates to CATSPGTFYGYTF.